The present TCR beta chain was sequenced within a study of T-cell memory formation after mild COVID-19. Study-level background: Largely, TCR clusters stayed within a single donor.

Germline lookup yields CDR1 GTSNPN and CDR2 SVGIG (reference sequence). V lost 0 bases and J lost 0, with 15 bases in between. The CDR3 spans 18 residues. TCRdb fed the 5' RACE reads into MiXCR, producing one record per CDR3 protein. The data show hundreds of thousands of distinct CDR3 sequences, about a sixth seen once. The sequenced material came from PBMCs or a T cell subset sorted from them (not recorded which). The chain is built from TRBV30 and TRBJ2-6; D remains unclear. The TCR sequence derives from an adult woman who had mild COVID-19 (a few samples of this study predate the infection). Cell type and time point are not known. CDR3 sequence (DNA): TGTGCCTGGAGTGTATTTAGGAGAACAAACTCTGGGGCCAACGTCCTGACTTTC. Translated: CAWSVFRRTNSGANVLTF.